This T cell receptor (beta chain) was sequenced during a study of T cell responses to AZD1222 COVID-19 vaccine. General study results and limits: Nearly half of unique spike-specific TCRs reportedly avoided B.1.351 and B.1.1.7 mutated regions. The donor cohort was predominantly white British with a female majority, and clonal diversity may have been underestimated.

Sequenced by immunoSEQ multiplex PCR; TCRdb stores in-frame clones only, minus some. There are some 150,000 clones in the sample; under 95% occur only once, and 3.3% lies in the top ten. This CDR3 is built from 14 residues. Germline V CDR1 and CDR2: LGHNA, YSLEER. V was shortened by 0 bases and J by 7 bases, with 12 bases between the two germline ends. As for this clone: Its antigen remains unidentified.

Sequenced here: peripheral blood, sampled 28 days after the second AZD1222 dose. This TCR was recovered from an adult who received the AZD1222 COVID-19 vaccine. The chain couples TRBV4-3 to TRBJ1-2; D possibly corresponds to TRBD1 (6 bases). The CDR3 region is CASSQEGRGPGYTF. In DNA, the CDR3 is TGCGCCAGCAGCCAAGAGGGCAGGGGCCCTGGCTACACCTTC.